Described below is a single TCR beta chain sequence and its context. The sample is drawn from a study of T cell changes during pregnancy in multiple sclerosis. With 5 bases clipped from V and 2 bases from J, the junction kept 10 bases outside the gene matches. Germline CDR1 SGHTA, CDR2 FQGNSA. This CDR3 contains 18 residues. Data came from immunoSEQ multiplex PCR; TCRdb stores just in-frame clones and leaves some out. The sample consists of about 60,000 clones, approximately 91% of them appearing once. This chain connects TRBV7-2 to TRBJ2-3; 13 bases map to TRBD2. The clonotype comes from a female donor with multiple sclerosis, enrolled in a pregnancy study. Source: peripheral blood, taken in the second trimester of pregnancy. For the CDR3, the DNA is TGTGCCAGCAGCAAATTCAGACTAGCGGGGGGACACACAGATACGCAGTATTTT. Residues: CASSKFRLAGGHTDTQYF.